This passage covers 6 T cell receptor beta chains from one sample sequenced in a study of shared clonotypes between healthy human individuals. Repertoires were generated with immunoSEQ multiplex PCR, while TCRdb's copy carries only in-frame clones and drops some. The sample shows more than 2,000,000 clones, more than 80% of them seen only once. The sequenced sample was naive CD4+ T cells sorted from blood. Regarding subset: CD45RA+ positively selected. The receptors come from a man younger than 35 in good health.

J is TRBJ2-6 and V is TRBV7-2; D ambiguous. Trimming left V 1 base short and J 0 bases short, with 7 bases between. Per germline, CDR1 SGHTA and CDR2 FQGNSA. The CDR3 contains 16 residues. The CDR3 protein is CASSLGPFSGANVLTF. CDR3 nucleotides: TGTGCCAGCAGCTTAGGCCCGTTCTCTGGGGCCAACGTCCTGACTTTC. The complete variable domain, with remaining parts taken from reference TRBV7-2 and TRBJ2-6, reads GAGVSQSPSNKVTEKGKDVELRCDPISGHTALYWYRQSLGQGLEFLIYFQGNSAPDKSGLPSDRFSAERTGGSVSTLTIQRTQQEDSAVYLCASSLGPFSGANVLTFGAGSRLTVL.

The chain recombines TRBV2 with TRBJ2-1; D uncertain. Germline V CDR1 and CDR2: SNHLY, FYNNEI. The CDR3 length is 12 residues. Trimming cost V 7 bases and J 0 bases, with 4 bases left between them. CDR3: CASTSSYNEQFF. The CDR3 DNA is TGTGCCAGCACATCCTCCTACAATGAGCAGTTCTTC.

Concerning this clone: This sample includes further DNA sequences coding for the same CDR3. The genes are TRBV19 and TRBJ1-5; tentative D call: TRBD1 (5 bases). Germline V lookup: CDR1 LNHDA, CDR2 SQIVND (reference sequence). Trimming pared 3 bases from V and 1 base from J, leaving 7 bases between. This CDR3 has 14 residues. The CDR3 nucleotides are TGTGCCAGTAGTATCCAGGGCAGCAATCAGCCCCAGCATTTT. Its protein product is CASSIQGSNQPQHF.

This clone was seen once. The chain has TRBV2 and TRBJ2-5; 12 nucleotides match TRBD2. Germline values: CDR1 SNHLY, CDR2 FYNNEI. V shed 7 bases, J shed 5 bases, and the junction held 11 bases outside the gene matches. This CDR3 comprises 16 residues. CDR3 sequence reads: CASKGLAGYEGETQYF. In DNA form, the CDR3 reads TGTGCCAGCAAAGGACTAGCGGGATACGAGGGGGAGACCCAGTACTTC.

The chain employs TRBV5-5 and TRBJ2-2; 7 nucleotides line up with TRBD1. Germline V gene lookup returns CDR1 SGHKS and CDR2 YYEKEE (reference sequence). V shed 4 bases, J shed 8 bases, and the junction held 11 bases outside the gene matches. The CDR3 loop spans 15 amino acids. CDR3 sequence (DNA): TGTGCCAGCAGCCCCCGGGACAGTCTATCAGGGGAGCTGTTTTTT. As protein: CASSPRDSLSGELFF.

This chain connects TRBV5-6 to TRBJ2-2; D is possibly TRBD1 (6 bases). CDR3 length: 17 amino acids. The V gene lost 4 bases and the J gene lost 5 bases, with 21 bases spanning the gap. Germline CDR1 and CDR2: SGHDT and YYEEEE. CDR3 bases: TGTGCCAGCAGCGAAGTAGAACAGGGTGAAAGGACCGGGGAGCTGTTTTTT. Protein product: CASSEVEQGERTGELFF.